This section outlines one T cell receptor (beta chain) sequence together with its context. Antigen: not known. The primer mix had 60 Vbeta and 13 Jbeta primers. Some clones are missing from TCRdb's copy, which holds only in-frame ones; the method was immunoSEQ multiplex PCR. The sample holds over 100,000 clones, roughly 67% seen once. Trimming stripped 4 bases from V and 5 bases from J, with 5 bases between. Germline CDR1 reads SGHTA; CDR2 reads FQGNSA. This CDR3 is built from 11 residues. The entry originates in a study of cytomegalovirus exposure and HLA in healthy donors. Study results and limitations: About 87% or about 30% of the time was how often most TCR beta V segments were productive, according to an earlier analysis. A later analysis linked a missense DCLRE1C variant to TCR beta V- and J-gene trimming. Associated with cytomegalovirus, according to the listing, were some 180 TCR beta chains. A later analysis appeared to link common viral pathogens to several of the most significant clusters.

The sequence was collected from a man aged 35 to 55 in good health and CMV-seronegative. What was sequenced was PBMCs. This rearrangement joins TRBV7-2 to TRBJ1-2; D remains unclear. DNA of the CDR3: TGTGCCAGCAGCTCCCGGTATGGCTACACCTTC. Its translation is CASSSRYGYTF.